These 8 T cell receptor beta chains were all obtained from the same sample, sequenced in a study of shared T cell receptors in the human thymus. TCRdb keeps only in-frame clones here, not all; method: immunoSEQ multiplex PCR. The table has some 700,000 clones, 88% seen once. This same sample was also part of a study on human thymus T cells.

The material sequenced was thymocytes. The receptors derive from a boy younger than two with a congenital heart defect.

This clone was seen a single time. This chain links TRBV27 with TRBJ2-1; D gene ambiguous. The CDR3 has 15 amino acids. V dropped 6 bases and J dropped 7 bases, with 19 bases sitting between them. Germline CDR1 MNHEY, CDR2 SMNVEV (reference sequence). The chain's CDR3 is CASSIYRERLNEQFF. CDR3 sequence (DNA): TGTGCCAGCAGCATCTATCGAGAGCGCCTAAATGAGCAGTTCTTC.

The chain combines TRBV4-2 with TRBJ2-3, with 8 bases that match TRBD1. The V gene's germline CDR1 is LGHNA and CDR2 YNFKEQ. This CDR3 comprises 18 residues. J gave up 3 bases and V 1 base, and 12 bases lay outside the gene matches. This chain's CDR3 is CASSQGEWNRGSTDTQYF. The CDR3 DNA reads as TGTGCCAGCAGCCAAGGGGAGTGGAACAGGGGGTCGACAGATACGCAGTATTTT.

V gene TRBV23-1 combines with J gene TRBJ2-7; the match to TRBD2 covers 8 bases. TRBV23-1 is an open reading frame whose function is uncertain. The CDR3 loop spans 17 amino acids. Trimming took 3 bases from V and 2 from J; bases not matched to a gene: 12. In nucleotides, the CDR3 is TGCGCCAGCAGTCAGAGGGCGCGGGAGGCCTTCGCCTACGAGCAGTACTTC. This translates into CASSQRAREAFAYEQYF.

This sequence joins TRBV4-2 and TRBJ2-5; 9 bases match TRBD2. V lost 4 bases, J lost 3 bases, and 3 bases stayed unmatched. This CDR3 has 14 amino acids. Germline V gives CDR1 LGHNA, CDR2 YNFKEQ. Written as DNA, the CDR3 is TGTGCCAGCAGCCTAAGACTAGCGGAAGAGACCCAGTACTTC. The encoded protein is CASSLRLAEETQYF.

This clone was seen only a few times. J is TRBJ2-1 and V is TRBV9; 10 bases agree with TRBD2. CDR3 length: 14 residues. Germline trimming cut 4 bases from V and 6 bases from J; bases unmatched to any gene: 4. Per the germline V gene, CDR1 is SGDLS and CDR2 is YYNGEE. The CDR3 protein is CASSPSGRANEQFF. DNA for the CDR3: TGTGCCAGCAGCCCGAGCGGGAGGGCCAATGAGCAGTTCTTC.

V is TRBV27 and J is TRBJ2-7, with D perhaps TRBD1 (6 bases). Per the germline V gene, CDR1 is MNHEY and CDR2 is SMNVEV (reference sequence). This CDR3 comprises 14 residues. With 6 bases removed from V and 2 bases from J, the gap between germline ends came to 14 bases. The CDR3 bases are TGTGCCAGCAGGAGATGGACAGCCCCCTACGAGCAGTACTTC. Amino acid sequence: CASRRWTAPYEQYF.

The chain links TRBV29-1 to TRBJ2-1, with 13 nucleotides matching TRBD2. The CDR3 extends over 14 amino acids. With 5 bases clipped from V and 5 bases from J, the junction kept 3 bases outside the gene matches. Germline values: CDR1 SQVTM, CDR2 ANQGSEA. DNA of the CDR3: TGCAGCGTTCAGGGGACTAGCGGGGACAATGAGCAGTTCTTC. It yields the protein CSVQGTSGDNEQFF.

The J gene is TRBJ2-1, the V gene TRBV29-1, with 10 bases identical to TRBD2. Germline V CDR1 and CDR2: SQVTM, ANQGSEA. This CDR3 region has 15 residues. The trim removed 0 bases at V and 14 bases at J, leaving 13 bases unmatched. CDR3 amino acids: CSVEDPASGSGEKFF. CDR3 bases: TGCAGCGTTGAAGATCCGGCTAGCGGGAGCGGGGAAAAGTTCTTC.